The clone carrying this T cell receptor beta chain came up a few times. No antigen is known for it. This CDR3 spans 15 amino acids. Trimming left V 0 bases short and J 4 bases short, with 8 bases between. Germline assignment: CDR1 SGHRS and CDR2 YFSETQ. This record comes from a study of T-cell memory formation after mild COVID-19. Each CDR3 protein gets one entry after TCRdb re-called the 5' RACE reads with MiXCR. The data show under 650,000 distinct CDR3 sequences, with roughly 17% seen just once and 12% held by the top ten. Study-level findings and limits: Mostly located in CM and EM were contracting CD4+ clones, with contracting CD8+ clones located in EMRA. Cross-reactive memory apparently joined, as some responding clones appeared in pre-infection memory.

The receptor was derived from an adult woman who had mild COVID-19 (a few samples of this study predate the infection). Cell type and time point are not known. The gene calls are TRBV5-1 and TRBJ2-6, with D unclear. The sample was PBMCs or a T cell subset sorted from them (not recorded which). In DNA form, the CDR3 reads TGCGCCAGCAGCTTGGACGTGGGAGGGGCCAACGTCCTGACTTTC. Its protein product is CASSLDVGGANVLTF.